This T cell receptor beta chain was captured by sequencing in a study of blood T cell repertoires in COVID-19. In the original processing: Scientists estimated how many nucleated cells there were by amplifying reference gene primers. Generated by immunoSEQ multiplex PCR, the TCRdb table keeps only in-frame clones and is missing some. V, J and clone size derive from that table, while D and trimming were established from the DNA sequence. Of 180,000 or so clones listed, 70% to 90% are singletons. V was shortened by 1 base and J by 2 bases, with 5 bases between the two germline ends. CDR1 and CDR2 (germline): SQVTM, ANQGSEA. This CDR3 spans 12 amino acids.

The sequence derives from a woman aged 18-30 years who had recovered from COVID-19. Sequences were obtained from PBMCs or T cells enriched from blood (not recorded which). The gene calls are TRBV29-1 and TRBJ2-5; D gene uncertain. This chain's CDR3 is CSVEVLQETQYF. The CDR3 nucleotides are TGCAGCGTTGAAGTCCTACAAGAGACCCAGTACTTC.